The 18 T cell receptor beta chains below all came from one sample that was sequenced in a study of identical twins. TCRdb re-called the 5' RACE reads through MiXCR, storing one row per CDR3 protein. Of about 890,000 distinct CDR3 sequences listed, 10% to 15% are singletons. These data also featured in a second study, about yellow fever vaccine responses in identical twins.

Specimen: PBMCs. These receptors originate from a woman aged 18-29 years in good health.

This clonotype was found many times. The CDR3 region has the DNA TGCGCCAGCAGCTTGGCCTTGTCAGATACGCAGTATTTT. Protein product: CASSLALSDTQYF. The chain combines TRBV5-1 with TRBJ2-3; no clear D. The CDR3 is 13 residues long. CDR1 is SGHRS, CDR2 YFSETQ, per germline. Trimming removed 0 bases at V and 4 bases at J, with 6 bases between.

V gene TRBV3-1 combines with J gene TRBJ1-1; D not certain. From germline, CDR1 is LGHDT and CDR2 YNNKEL (reference sequence). Trimming stripped 7 bases from V and 2 bases from J, with 11 bases between. This CDR3 is built from 13 residues. The CDR3 reads CASIGRGNTEAFF. The CDR3 DNA reads TGTGCCAGCATCGGACGGGGAAACACTGAAGCTTTCTTT. Full variable domain (remainder filled in from reference TRBV3-1 and TRBJ1-1): DTAVSQTPKYLVTQMGNDKSIKCEQNLGHDTMYWYKQDSKKFLKIMFSYNNKELIINETVPNRFSPKSPDKAHLNLHINSLELGDSAVYFCASIGRGNTEAFFGQGTRLTVV.

The chain is built from TRBV9 and TRBJ1-2; TRBD1 aligns across 7 bases. The CDR3 totals 14 residues. With 4 bases clipped from V and 4 bases from J, the junction kept 7 bases outside the gene matches. Germline CDR1 and CDR2: SGDLS and YYNGEE. The CDR3 DNA reads as TGTGCCAGCAGCCAAACGACAGGGATCTATGGCTACACCTTC. Translated: CASSQTTGIYGYTF.

The chain joins TRBV20-1 to TRBJ2-7; TRBD1 is a possible D gene (5 bases). The CDR3 length is 15 residues. Germline CDR1 DFQATT, CDR2 SNEGSKA (reference sequence). Trimming pared 3 bases from V and 5 bases from J, leaving 20 bases between. The CDR3 loop is CSARGYGRVVHEQYF. CDR3 nucleotide sequence: TGCAGTGCTAGGGGGTACGGCAGGGTAGTCCACGAGCAGTACTTC.

The gene calls are TRBV3-1 and TRBJ2-6; D is possibly TRBD1 (6 bases). The CDR3 is made up of 16 amino acids. Trimming stripped 2 bases from V and 2 bases from J, with 10 bases between. CDR1 is LGHDT, CDR2 YNNKEL, per germline (reference sequence). The CDR3 sequence is CASSQLGTTGANVLTF. In DNA, the CDR3 is TGTGCCAGCAGCCAACTTGGGACAACTGGGGCCAACGTCCTGACTTTC.

This clonotype was counted only a few times. This chain joins TRBV25-1 and TRBJ2-7; D is uncertain. The CDR3 has 12 amino acids. V was cut by 4 bases and J by 5 bases, with 9 bases left in between. Germline CDR1 reads MGHDK; CDR2 reads SYGVNS. CDR3 sequence reads: CASSAGINEQYF. The CDR3 bases are TGTGCCAGCAGTGCCGGTATCAACGAGCAGTACTTC.

The J gene is TRBJ2-1, the V gene TRBV6-5, with TRBD2 identical over 9 bases. The germline gives CDR1 MNHEY, CDR2 SVGAGI. The junction had 2 bases not matched to a gene; V was cut back by 0 bases and J by 5 bases. This CDR3 has 15 residues. DNA of the CDR3: TGTGCCAGCAGTTACTCGAGCGGGAGGAACAATGAGCAGTTCTTC. Translated, it gives CASSYSSGRNNEQFF.

This clonotype came up many times. CDR3 DNA: TGTGCCACCAGTGGAGGACCTAACTATGGCTACACCTTC. Its translation is CATSGGPNYGYTF. The rearrangement links TRBV24-1 to TRBJ1-2; D remains ambiguous. The CDR3 loop spans 13 amino acids. The ends were cut back, 5 bases at V and 0 bases at J, with 6 bases in the middle. Germline V gives CDR1 KGHDR, CDR2 SFDVKD.

The chain carries TRBV15 and TRBJ2-7, with no clear D. CDR3 length: 13 residues. The ends were cut back, 1 base at V and 4 bases at J, with 8 bases in the middle. CDR1 and CDR2 (germline): LNHNV, YYDKDF (reference sequence). CDR3 region: CATSRGVLYEQYF. The CDR3 nucleotides read TGTGCCACCAGCAGAGGGGTTTTGTACGAGCAGTACTTC.

The genes are TRBV5-1 and TRBJ2-1; tentative D call: TRBD1 (7 bases). This CDR3 spans 15 amino acids. V gave up 4 bases and J gave up 7 bases, with 18 bases separating them. Germline loops: CDR1 SGHRS, CDR2 YFSETQ. The CDR3 bases are TGCGCCAGCAGCCCGGACAGGCCGGGGGATAATGAGCAGTTCTTC. Translation gives CASSPDRPGDNEQFF. The full variable domain, in which reference TRBV5-1 and TRBJ2-1 provide the parts outside the CDR3, is KAGVTQTPRYLIKTRGQQVTLSCSPISGHRSVSWYQQTPGQGLQFLFEYFSETQRNKGNFPGRFSGRQFSNSRSEMNVSTLELGDSALYLCASSPDRPGDNEQFFGPGTRLTVL.

This clonotype was recorded at least ten times. This chain connects TRBV24-1 to TRBJ2-1; 10 bases are a match to TRBD2. The CDR3 totals 20 residues. Germline V gene lookup returns CDR1 KGHDR and CDR2 SFDVKD. The V gene end was trimmed by 2 bases and the J gene end by 4 bases; junction bases not matched to a gene: 16. CDR3 region: CATSDSGGSLAGKGYNEQFF. In nucleotides, the CDR3 is TGTGCCACCAGTGATTCAGGGGGATCACTAGCGGGAAAGGGGTACAATGAGCAGTTCTTC.

This clonotype turned up a few times. J is TRBJ2-1 and V is TRBV6-2 or TRBV6-3; D unclear. V lost 5 bases, J lost 8 bases, and 13 bases lay in between. Germline values: CDR1 MNHEY, CDR2 SVGEGT. The CDR3 runs to 13 residues. The CDR3 reads CASSTLPRDEQFF. In DNA form, the CDR3 reads TGTGCCAGCAGTACCCTGCCGAGAGATGAGCAGTTCTTC.

This clonotype occurred many times. The chain couples TRBV12-3 or TRBV12-4 to TRBJ2-1; TRBD2 matches at 10 bases. With 2 bases clipped from V and 9 bases from J, the junction kept 10 bases outside the gene matches. The CDR3 runs to 16 residues. CDR3 residues: CASSLWALAGVREQFF. CDR3 in DNA: TGTGCCAGCAGTTTATGGGCGCTAGCGGGAGTACGTGAGCAGTTCTTC.

The chain uses TRBV3-1 and TRBJ2-6; D gene ambiguous. Germline V gene sequence: CDR1 LGHDT, CDR2 YNNKEL (reference sequence). The CDR3 has 15 residues. Trimming took off 0 bases at V and 3 bases at J, with 6 bases between the two ends. CDR3 in amino acids: CASSQDQSGANVLTF. In DNA, the CDR3 is TGTGCCAGCAGCCAAGACCAGAGTGGGGCCAACGTCCTGACTTTC.

V usage is TRBV2 and J usage is TRBJ1-2, with D possibly being TRBD1 (6 bases). Germline V lookup: CDR1 SNHLY, CDR2 FYNNEI. Trimming took 7 bases from V and 2 from J, leaving 14 bases between them. This CDR3 contains 14 residues. The DNA of the CDR3 is TGTGCCAGCAAGGCCCCCACAGGGAACTATGGCTACACCTTC. This encodes CASKAPTGNYGYTF.

This clonotype was observed a few times. The chain recombines TRBV7-3 with TRBJ2-6; perhaps D is TRBD1 or TRBD2 (5 bases each). V gave up 5 bases and J gave up 3 bases, with 11 bases separating them. Germline loops: CDR1 SGHTA, CDR2 FQGTGA. This CDR3 spans 15 amino acids. CDR3 nucleotide sequence: TGTGCCAGCAGCCCACGAGGGGTTGGGGCCAACGTCCTGACTTTC. Translating it yields CASSPRGVGANVLTF.

This clonotype was observed a handful of times. This sequence joins TRBV5-1 and TRBJ1-1; D remains unclear. V lost 1 base to trimming and J lost 6 bases, with 16 bases between them. The CDR3 runs to 15 residues. Germline CDR1 reads SGHRS; CDR2 reads YFSETQ. For the CDR3, the DNA is TGCGCCAGCAGCTTGAACCCGTCAACTGGGGCTGAAGCTTTCTTT. As protein: CASSLNPSTGAEAFF.

This clonotype was counted only a few times. V usage is TRBV7-8 and J usage is TRBJ2-2; D is ambiguous. Germline CDR1 and CDR2: SGHVS and FQNEAQ. V dropped 1 base and J dropped 5 bases, with 8 bases sitting between them. This CDR3 has 14 residues. The CDR3 DNA reads as TGTGCCAGCAGCTTAGGGCCGGAGACCGGGGAGCTGTTTTTT. Protein product: CASSLGPETGELFF.